This T cell receptor beta chain is drawn from a study of radiation and T cells in renal cell carcinoma. This clone was recorded once. Generated by immunoSEQ multiplex PCR, the TCRdb table keeps only in-frame clones and is missing some. This table has 90,000 to 95,000 clones, about four fifths appearing once. The time point denotes: baseline pretreatment blood. Treatment noted: 15 Gy SBRT to primary tumor, nephrectomy 4 weeks later. The source of this sequence is a man aged 55 to 70 with renal cell carcinoma. Sequencing used blood, obtained from a patient whose treatment included radiotherapy and nephrectomy.

CDR3: CASSSSVGQGAGYGYTF. DNA of the CDR3: TGTGCCAGCAGCTCATCCGTCGGACAGGGGGCTGGCTATGGCTACACCTTC. The chain combines TRBV7-9 with TRBJ1-2; TRBD1 matches 11 bases. J lost 4 bases, V lost 4 bases, and 11 bases had no gene match. Germline V gene data show CDR1 as SEHNR and CDR2 as FQNEAQ (reference sequence). The CDR3 length is 17 residues.